Listed below are T cell receptor beta chains from one sample, sequenced in a study of T cells expressing NK-cell markers. TCRdb re-called the 5' RACE reads; every CDR3 protein appears as one record, without DNA. This sample's table has some 300,000 distinct CDR3 sequences. The sequencing sample was made of blood T cells: a sorted CD56 or NKG2C T cell subset, CD4+ or CD8+ T cells, or bulk PBMC T cells (not recorded which). All receptors come from a man between 18 and 35 years old in good health. CDR3s include the opening cysteine and the closing phenylalanine or tryptophan. Each record gives: V gene, CDR3 length, J gene, CDR3 protein.

TRBV7-2	16	TRBJ2-1	CASSSFLAGPYNEQFF
TRBV5-1	15	TRBJ2-3	CASSSGRGGTDTQYF
TRBV6-1	13	TRBJ1-5	CASDRNSNQPQHF
TRBV12-3/TRBV12-4	18	TRBJ2-3	CASSLGSGGITSTDTQYF
TRBV7-6	15	TRBJ2-3	CASSLGTGLTDTQYF
TRBV6-2/TRBV6-3	12	TRBJ1-4	CASSSRYEKLFF
TRBV29-1	13	TRBJ2-7	CSVERDSSYEQYF
TRBV24-1	13	TRBJ1-1	CATSDLWGTEAFF
TRBV15	14	TRBJ2-1	CAFGPAGRLNEQFF
TRBV5-1	11	TRBJ2-3	CASMGTDTQYF
TRBV20-1	11	TRBJ1-4	CSARAREELFF
TRBV6-5	13	TRBJ1-5	CASSYSKSQPQHF
TRBV29-1	18	TRBJ2-1	CSVERGLGGRETYNEQFF
TRBV28	11	TRBJ2-7	CASRSPSEQYF
TRBV25-1	12	TRBJ1-5	CASSDGLRPQHF
TRBV29-1	14	TRBJ1-3	CSVGGRNSGNTIYF
TRBV29-1	13	TRBJ2-2	CSVLAGGVGELFF
TRBV24-1	13	TRBJ2-1	CATSDNYFHEQFF
TRBV7-2	15	TRBJ2-5	CASSYGTGGMETQYF
TRBV24-1	11	TRBJ2-1	CATQGTYEQFF
TRBV10-3	15	TRBJ2-7	CAISDPTGLHYEQYF
TRBV7-8	15	TRBJ2-4	CASSEGLVGKNIQYF